This passage covers 18 T cell receptor beta chains from one sample sequenced in a study of blood T cell repertoires in COVID-19 (TCRdb year 2020). To prepare the library, the immunoSEQ multiplex PCR assay was applied. TCRdb stores this immuneACCESS table with in-frame sequences only. Part of the clones is absent; in the studies checked, under half of the shortfall reflects unresolved V genes, and no reason is known for the rest. The sample has a few hundred thousand clones on record, around 90% of them singletons. The ten largest clones add up to under 6% of the sample. The sample taken for sequencing was PBMCs or T cells enriched from blood (not recorded which). The source is a man under 40 who had recovered from COVID-19.

On this clone itself: The junction does not match germline at one end; this may be a read error. The V gene is TRBV15, the J gene TRBJ2-5; 8 bases agree with TRBD2. Germline V gives CDR1 LNHNV, CDR2 YYDKDF (reference sequence). CDR3 size: 16 residues. CDR3 DNA sequence: TGTGCCACCAGCAGAGGTTTGCGGGGGGCCCAAGGGACCCAGTACTTC. This translates into CATSRGLRGAQGTQYF.

This chain joins TRBV19 and TRBJ1-5; 11 bases match TRBD1. This CDR3 has 17 amino acids. V lost 6 bases, J lost 3 bases, and 10 bases stayed unmatched. Germline V gene sequence: CDR1 LNHDA, CDR2 SQIVND (reference sequence). Here the CDR3 DNA reads TGTGCCAGTAGAACAGTCCCGGGACAGGGGGACAATCAGCCCCAGCATTTT. This gives the protein CASRTVPGQGDNQPQHF.

V and J are TRBV7-2 and TRBJ2-5, with TRBD2 matching over 13 bases. Trimming at V came to 4 bases and at J to 5 bases, leaving 13 bases not matched to a gene. The CDR3 loop spans 18 amino acids. The germline V gene encodes CDR1 SGHTA and CDR2 FQGNSA. The CDR3 region is CASSSYRLAGGQGETQYF. The CDR3 coding sequence is TGTGCCAGCAGCTCGTACCGACTAGCGGGGGGCCAGGGGGAGACCCAGTACTTC.

CDR3 nucleotide sequence: TGTGCCATCAGTGCAGCACAGGGAGCTGGCGAGACCCAGTACTTC. Amino acid sequence: CAISAAQGAGETQYF. The chain has TRBV10-3 and TRBJ2-5, with D tentatively TRBD1 (6 bases). Deletions cut 4 bases from V and 5 bases from J, with 17 bases between. The length of the CDR3 is 15 residues. From germline, CDR1 is ENHRY and CDR2 SYGVKD.

This chain uses TRBV5-1 with TRBJ1-5; no reliable D call. Germline V gene sequence: CDR1 SGHRS, CDR2 YFSETQ. V was pared by 10 bases and J by 8 bases, with 10 bases between. The length of the CDR3 is 10 residues. The CDR3 loop reads CAQRVKPQHF. The CDR3 DNA reads as TGCGCCCAGCGGGTCAAGCCCCAGCATTTT.

The chain recombines TRBV5-1 with TRBJ2-1; 9 positions agree with TRBD2. Per the germline V gene, CDR1 is SGHRS and CDR2 is YFSETQ. J was trimmed by 4 bases and V by 4 bases; bases with no gene match: 3. The CDR3 length is 14 residues. This CDR3 is CASSITSGYNEQFF. In DNA form, the CDR3 reads TGCGCCAGCAGCATTACTAGCGGGTACAATGAGCAGTTCTTC.

The chain has TRBV10-2 and TRBJ1-5; 9 bases agree with TRBD1. In germline, CDR1 is WSHSY, CDR2 SAAADI. The junction had 6 bases not matched to a gene; V was cut back by 1 base and J by 2 bases. This CDR3 spans 17 amino acids. The CDR3: CASSELGTGFGNQPQHF. CDR3 DNA: TGCGCCAGCAGTGAGTTGGGGACAGGGTTCGGCAATCAGCCCCAGCATTTT.

This chain links TRBV27 with TRBJ1-2, with D possibly TRBD1 on 6 matching bases. Deletions cut 4 bases from V and 4 bases from J, with 16 bases between. The germline gives CDR1 MNHEY, CDR2 SMNVEV (reference sequence). The CDR3 length is 15 residues. CDR3 amino acids: CASSSPGQPPYGYTF. CDR3 bases: TGTGCCAGCAGTTCGCCGGGACAACCTCCCTATGGCTACACCTTC.

The V gene is TRBV4-2, the J gene TRBJ2-4; TRBD2 is a possible D gene (7 bases). V was shortened by 7 bases and J by 5 bases, with 24 bases between the two germline ends. The germline gives CDR1 LGHNA, CDR2 YNFKEQ. This CDR3 region has 17 residues. This chain's CDR3 is CASTINPGGLAQNIQYF. The DNA of the CDR3 is TGTGCCAGCACCATCAATCCCGGGGGGCTGGCACAAAACATTCAGTACTTC.

The chain recombines TRBV19 with TRBJ2-7; TRBD1 is a possible D gene (5 bases). Trimming took off 1 base at V and 4 bases at J, with 11 bases between the two ends. Germline V gene sequence: CDR1 LNHDA, CDR2 SQIVND (reference sequence). The CDR3 has 14 amino acids. The CDR3 protein is CASSIAQDLYEQYF. CDR3 DNA sequence: TGTGCCAGTAGTATAGCACAGGACCTATACGAGCAGTACTTC.

This sequence joins TRBV28 and TRBJ2-2; 9 nucleotides align to TRBD2. J gave up 0 bases and V 2 bases, and 10 bases lay outside the gene matches. The CDR3 has 19 amino acids. The germline V gene has CDR1 MDHEN and CDR2 SYDVKM. The DNA of the CDR3 is TGTGCCAGCAGTTTAAGGACGTATAGCGGGGGCCCGAACACCGGGGAGCTGTTTTTT. Its protein is CASSLRTYSGGPNTGELFF.

The chain combines TRBV28 with TRBJ1-1; D uncertain. Trimming stripped 5 bases from V and 7 bases from J, with 11 bases between. Germline V gene lookup returns CDR1 MDHEN and CDR2 SYDVKM. The CDR3 covers 12 residues. The CDR3 region has the DNA TGTGCCAGCAGTCCCAATTCGCGTGAAGCTTTCTTT. Amino acid sequence: CASSPNSREAFF.

The chain carries TRBV18 and TRBJ2-7, with a weak D call TRBD1 (6 bases). Germline CDR1 reads KGHSH; CDR2 reads LQKENI. The CDR3 is made up of 15 amino acids. The V and J ends lost 0 bases and 6 bases respectively, with 15 bases between them. The CDR3 nucleotides are TGTGCCAGCTCACCACCGGACAGAGTGGGGCTCGAGCAGTACTTC. Protein product: CASSPPDRVGLEQYF.

This clone came up once. V usage is TRBV5-1 and J usage is TRBJ2-2; 7 nucleotides line up with TRBD1. CDR1 is SGHRS and CDR2 is YFSETQ in the germline V gene. CDR3 length: 17 amino acids. V lost 4 bases and J lost 4; bases outside the gene matches: 13. The CDR3, as DNA: TGCGCCAGCAGCCAAAGTTCGGGACAGAGTTTCACCGGGGAGCTGTTTTTT. Translation: CASSQSSGQSFTGELFF.

The V call is TRBV28, the J call TRBJ2-7; the match to TRBD1 covers 9 bases. The V and J ends lost 3 bases and 2 bases, in that order; junction bases with no gene match: 2. The CDR3 spans 14 residues. Germline V gene lookup returns CDR1 MDHEN and CDR2 SYDVKM. The DNA for the CDR3 is TGTGCCAGCAGTTTCGGGGACAGGGCCTACGAGCAGTACTTC. This sequence encodes CASSFGDRAYEQYF.

V is TRBV24-1 and J is TRBJ2-3; 11 nucleotides align to TRBD2. Germline V gene sequence: CDR1 KGHDR, CDR2 SFDVKD. Trimming at V came to 3 bases and at J to 12 bases, leaving 19 bases not matched to a gene. This CDR3 contains 18 residues. The CDR3 DNA sequence: TGTGCCACCAGTGATCCTACACAGCTAGCGGGGGGAAGGTTTGCACAGTATTTT. Residues: CATSDPTQLAGGRFAQYF.

This chain connects TRBV2 to TRBJ2-7; 8 bases align to TRBD2. Trimming cost V 2 bases and J 5 bases; bases outside gene matches: 11. Germline lookup yields CDR1 SNHLY and CDR2 FYNNEI. CDR3 length: 16 residues. CDR3 DNA: TGTGCCAGCAGTGAAAGAGGGACTAGGCGGTCTGACGAGCAGTACTTC. Residues: CASSERGTRRSDEQYF. The variable domain in full, with the rest retrieved from reference TRBV2 and TRBJ2-7, is EPEVTQTPSHQVTQMGQEVILRCVPISNHLYFYWYRQILGQKVEFLVSFYNNEISEKSEIFDDQFSVERPDGSNFTLKIRSTKLEDSAMYFCASSERGTRRSDEQYFGPGTRLTVT.

J is TRBJ1-4 and V is TRBV28; D is uncertain. CDR1 is MDHEN and CDR2 is SYDVKM in the germline V gene. V shed 5 bases and J shed 4 bases, with 17 bases lying between them. There are 16 residues in the CDR3. CDR3 in DNA: TGTGCCAGCAGTACCCCCTGGAGAGGACTTAATGAAAAACTGTTTTTT. Protein sequence: CASSTPWRGLNEKLFF.